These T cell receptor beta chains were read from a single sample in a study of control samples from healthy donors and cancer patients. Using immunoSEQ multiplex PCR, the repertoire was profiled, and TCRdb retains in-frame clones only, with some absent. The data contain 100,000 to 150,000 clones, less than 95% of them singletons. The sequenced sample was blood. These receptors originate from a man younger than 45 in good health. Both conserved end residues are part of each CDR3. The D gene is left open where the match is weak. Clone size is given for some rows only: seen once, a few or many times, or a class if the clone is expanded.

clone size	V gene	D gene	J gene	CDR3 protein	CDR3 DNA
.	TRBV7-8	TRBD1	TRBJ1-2	CASSSDRGFYGYTF	TGTGCCAGCAGCTCGGACAGGGGCTTCTATGGCTACACCTTC
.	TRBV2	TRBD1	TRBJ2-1	CASTMIKDRGGYNEQFF	TGTGCCAGCACCATGATCAAGGACAGGGGGGGCTACAATGAGCAGTTCTTC
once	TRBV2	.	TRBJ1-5	CASSENGNQPQHF	TGTGCCAGCAGTGAAAATGGCAATCAGCCCCAGCATTTT
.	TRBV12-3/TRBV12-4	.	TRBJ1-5	CASSLSQPQHF	TGTGCCAGCAGTTTGAGCCAGCCCCAGCATTTT
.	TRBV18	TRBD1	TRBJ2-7	CASSGTAAVDREQYF	TGTGCCAGCTCAGGGACAGCGGCGGTTGATCGGGAGCAGTACTTC
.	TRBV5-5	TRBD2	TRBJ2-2	CASSPHSGGAAGELFF	TGTGCCAGCAGCCCCCATAGCGGGGGGGCTGCCGGGGAGCTGTTTTTT
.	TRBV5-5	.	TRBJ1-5	CASSLVTVGQPQHF	TGTGCCAGCAGCTTGGTAACAGTCGGTCAGCCCCAGCATTTT
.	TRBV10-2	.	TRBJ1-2	CASSEAGPQVYGYTF	TGCGCCAGCAGTGAAGCAGGGCCCCAGGTCTATGGCTACACCTTC
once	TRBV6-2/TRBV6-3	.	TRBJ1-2	CASSDLEGVDYGYTF	TGTGCCAGCAGCGACCTAGAGGGCGTCGACTATGGCTACACCTTC
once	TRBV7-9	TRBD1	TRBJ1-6	CASSPQTGGNSPLHF	TGTGCCAGCAGCCCCCAGACAGGGGGCAATTCACCCCTCCACTTT
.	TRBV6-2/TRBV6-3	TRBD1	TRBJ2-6	CASSDRASGANVLTF	TGTGCCAGCAGTGACAGGGCCTCTGGGGCCAACGTCCTGACTTTC
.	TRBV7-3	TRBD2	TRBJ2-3	CASSTGTSGGADTQYF	TGTGCCAGCAGCACTGGGACTAGCGGGGGGGCAGATACGCAGTATTTT
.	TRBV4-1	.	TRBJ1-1	CASSQDEGFVTTEAFF	TGCGCCAGCAGCCAAGATGAGGGCTTCGTCACCACTGAAGCTTTCTTT
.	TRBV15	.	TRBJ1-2	CATAPRGNYGYTF	TGTGCCACCGCCCCCCGGGGGAACTATGGCTACACCTTC
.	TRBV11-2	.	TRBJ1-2	CASSLGLRVANYGYTF	TGTGCCAGCAGCTTAGGACTCAGGGTTGCTAACTATGGCTACACCTTC
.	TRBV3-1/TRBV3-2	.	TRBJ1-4	CASRGVSEKLFF	TGTGCCAGCAGGGGTGTAAGCGAAAAACTGTTTTTT
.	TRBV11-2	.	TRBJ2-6	CASSNGVSGANVLTF	TGTGCCAGCAGTAATGGGGTCTCTGGGGCCAACGTCCTGACTTTC
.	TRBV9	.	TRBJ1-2	CASSVADFYGYTF	TGTGCCAGCAGCGTAGCAGACTTCTATGGCTACACCTTC
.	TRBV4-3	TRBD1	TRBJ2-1	CASSRTLPGTGDYNEQFF	TGCGCCAGCAGCCGAACCCTCCCCGGGACAGGGGATTACAATGAGCAGTTCTTC
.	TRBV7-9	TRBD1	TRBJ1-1	CASSSLGQGEFMNTEAFF	TGTGCCAGCAGCTCTCTCGGACAGGGGGAGTTCATGAACACTGAAGCTTTCTTT
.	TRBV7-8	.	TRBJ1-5	CASSLFGVSGNQPQHF	TGTGCCAGCAGCTTATTTGGGGTGAGCGGCAATCAGCCCCAGCATTTT
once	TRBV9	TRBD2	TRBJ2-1	CASSRLAGFNEQFF	TGTGCCAGCAGCAGGTTAGCGGGGTTCAATGAGCAGTTCTTC
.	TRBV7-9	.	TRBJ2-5	CASSLLGLRGQETQYF	TGTGCCAGCAGCTTATTAGGGCTGAGGGGGCAAGAGACCCAGTACTTC
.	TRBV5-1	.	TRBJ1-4	CASSLVPGSNEKLFF	TGCGCCAGCAGCTTGGTGCCAGGGAGTAATGAAAAACTGTTTTTT
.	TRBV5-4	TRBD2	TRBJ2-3	CASSQAGARGGTSTDTQYF	TGTGCCAGCAGCCAAGCGGGGGCGCGGGGGGGAACTAGCACAGATACGCAGTATTTT
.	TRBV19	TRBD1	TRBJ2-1	CASTNDRGSYNEQFF	TGTGCCAGTACCAATGACAGGGGCTCCTACAATGAGCAGTTCTTC
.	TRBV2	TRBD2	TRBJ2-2	CASSGRLAGNTGELFF	TGTGCCAGCAGCGGACGACTAGCGGGGAACACCGGGGAGCTGTTTTTT
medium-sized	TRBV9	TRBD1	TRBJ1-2	CASSGNRGGDYGYTF	TGTGCCAGCAGCGGAAACAGGGGAGGGGACTATGGCTACACCTTC
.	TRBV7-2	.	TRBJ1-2	CASTSTGTPYGYTF	TGTGCCAGCACCTCCACAGGGACCCCCTATGGCTACACCTTC
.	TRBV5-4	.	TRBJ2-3	CASSLSISTDTQYF	TGTGCCAGCAGCTTAAGTATTAGCACAGATACGCAGTATTTT
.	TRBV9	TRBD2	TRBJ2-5	CASSPRGGEETQYF	TGTGCCAGCAGCCCCCGGGGGGGGGAAGAGACCCAGTACTTC